Each of the 10 T cell receptor beta chains below was sequenced from the same sample in a study of shared clonotypes between healthy human individuals. Repertoires were generated with immunoSEQ multiplex PCR, while TCRdb's copy carries only in-frame clones and drops some. The data hold over 2 million clones, with just under 95% observed a single time. The sequencing sample was made of naive CD4+ T cells from PBMCs. Noted subset: CD45RA+ positively selected. The receptors here all came from a man between 18 and 29 years old in good health. Some clones in this sample may be carry-over from other donors' samples.

The chain recombines TRBV6-1 with TRBJ1-1; 12 bases map to TRBD1. Per germline, CDR1 MNHNS and CDR2 SASEGT. The CDR3 spans 13 residues. Losses at the gene ends were 10 bases for V and 5 bases for J; bases not matched to a gene: 5. The CDR3 coding sequence is TGTGCCACCCGGGACAGGGGGCGGACTGAAGCTTTCTTT. Protein product: CATRDRGRTEAFF.

The rearrangement links TRBV6-5 to TRBJ2-7, with TRBD2 as a possible D gene (5 bases). The CDR3 runs to 14 residues. CDR1 is MNHEY, CDR2 SVGAGI, per germline. Between the trimmed V and J ends, which lost 8 bases and 6 bases, there was a span of 20 bases. The CDR3 loop reads CASRYNRDPSEQYF. CDR3 sequence (DNA): TGTGCCAGCCGATATAACCGGGATCCTTCCGAGCAGTACTTC.

The V and J genes are TRBV5-1 and TRBJ2-7; D gene unclear. Looked up from germline, CDR1 is SGHRS and CDR2 is YFSETQ. V dropped 4 bases and J dropped 5 bases, with 10 bases sitting between them. This CDR3 contains 12 residues. The DNA of the CDR3 is TGCGCCAGCAGCCGGACCGACCACGAGCAGTACTTC. Its translation: CASSRTDHEQYF.

The chain combines TRBV9 with TRBJ1-3; D remains unclear. CDR3 size: 14 residues. Trimming removed 3 bases at V and 0 bases at J, with 7 bases between. The V gene's germline CDR1 is SGDLS and CDR2 YYNGEE. This CDR3 is CASSASNSGNTIYF. Here the CDR3 DNA reads TGTGCCAGCAGCGCCAGTAACTCTGGAAACACCATATATTTT.

A note on this clone: The sample has other DNA sequences that encode this CDR3 too. The genes are TRBV6-6 and TRBJ2-1, with D perhaps TRBD2 (6 bases). Trimming removed 2 bases at V and 0 bases at J, with 8 bases between. CDR1 and CDR2 (germline): MNHNY, SVGAGI (reference sequence). This CDR3 is built from 15 residues. The CDR3 sequence is CASSYGGTSYNEQFF. Here the CDR3 DNA reads TGTGCCAGCAGTTACGGGGGGACCTCCTACAATGAGCAGTTCTTC.

This sequence joins TRBV5-1 and TRBJ2-7; no reliable D call. V lost 2 bases to trimming and J lost 0 bases, with 15 bases between them. The CDR3 contains 16 residues. CDR1 is SGHRS, CDR2 YFSETQ, per germline. The chain's CDR3 is CASSFVGPQSSYEQYF. As DNA, the CDR3 is TGCGCCAGCAGCTTTGTCGGGCCGCAGAGCTCCTACGAGCAGTACTTC.

The CDR3: CASSSHLAGVFAGELFF. The CDR3 DNA sequence: TGTGCCAGCAGCTCGCACTTAGCGGGAGTTTTCGCCGGGGAGCTGTTTTTT. J is TRBJ2-2 and V is TRBV11-3, with TRBD2 identical over 9 bases. Germline V CDR1 and CDR2: SGHNT, YENEEA. There are 17 residues in the CDR3. With V trimmed by 4 bases and J by 6 bases, 12 bases remained unmatched. The full variable domain, rest sourced from reference TRBV11-3 and TRBJ2-2, is EAGVVQSPRYKIIEKKQPVAFWCNPISGHNTLYWYLQNLGQGPELLIRYENEEAVDDSQLPKDRFSAERLKGVDSTLKIQPAELGDSAVYLCASSSHLAGVFAGELFFGEGSRLTVL.

The chain is built from TRBV27 and TRBJ1-3, with a possible D match to TRBD1 (5 bases). V was shortened by 0 bases and J by 0 bases, with 12 bases between the two germline ends. Germline-derived CDR1 and CDR2 are MNHEY and SMNVEV (reference sequence). The CDR3 runs to 17 residues. CDR3 in amino acids: CASSLSYPDISGNTIYF. CDR3 DNA: TGTGCCAGCAGTTTATCGTATCCGGACATCTCTGGAAACACCATATATTTT.

This chain joins TRBV27 and TRBJ2-5; the D is unclear. The CDR3 contains 13 residues. Looked up from germline, CDR1 is MNHEY and CDR2 is SMNVEV (reference sequence). V lost 2 bases, J lost 5 bases, and 9 bases lay in between. In DNA, the CDR3 is TGTGCCAGCAGTTTAAACGCGGTTGAGACCCAGTACTTC. Its translation: CASSLNAVETQYF.

The rearrangement uses TRBV29-1 and TRBJ2-3; weak D call: TRBD1 (5 bases). Trimming removed 1 base at V and 6 bases at J, with 14 bases between. The CDR3 has 14 amino acids. CDR1 and CDR2 from the germline V gene are SQVTM and ANQGSEA. The CDR3 DNA reads TGCAGCGTTGAAGTAATAAGTAGGGGCGATACGCAGTATTTT. Its protein product is CSVEVISRGDTQYF.